This T cell receptor beta chain was sequenced during a study of post-analysis software for immune sequencing data. Study as a whole: Secondary progressive, relapsing-remitting and progressive-relapsing multiple sclerosis were among the included disease courses. Broader study findings: Patients showed TRBV5-6, TRBV5-1 and TRBV20-1 among a handful of TRBV segments more frequent than in controls. Controls' normalized Chao1 diversity significantly exceeded that of multiple sclerosis patients. Strong same-batch co-clustering of samples appeared with F measure clustering.

Points on this clonotype: Its antigen is unidentified.

CDR3 length equals 16 residues. CDR1 is SGHRS and CDR2 is YFSETQ in the germline V gene. V was shortened by 4 bases and J by 7 bases, with 20 bases between the two germline ends. The TCR beta cDNA libraries contained unique molecular identifiers. From roughly 1 to 10 million T cells, 400,000 to 650,000 cDNA molecules were obtained. Via MiXCR, TCRdb re-called the PCR reads, giving one row per CDR3 protein. The sample carries about 540,000 distinct CDR3 sequences, roughly 34% recorded once. Sequenced input: blood. This receptor was taken from a girl aged 2-17 years with multiple sclerosis. V gene TRBV5-1 combines with J gene TRBJ1-4; D remains unclear. The CDR3 is CASSLLNTGEIEKLFF. The DNA for the CDR3 is TGCGCCAGCAGCCTCCTGAACACGGGAGAGATTGAAAAACTGTTTTTT.